Described below is a single T cell receptor beta chain sequence and its context. In the authors' methods: By means of reference gene primer amplification, nucleated cell counts were estimated. Only in-frame clones appear in the TCRdb table, and some are missing; sequencing was by immunoSEQ multiplex PCR. The D gene and trimming were derived from the DNA, and the V and J assignments and clone size from that table. This sample yields tens of thousands of clones, of which 88% are seen a single time; more than 2.5% belongs to the top ten. This sample was taken from a study of blood T cell repertoires in COVID-19. Study details: Spain, Italy and the United States supplied samples that represented acute and convalescent COVID-19. T cells, B-cell-depleted T cells, or PBMCs provided the cDNA or gDNA that served as material.

The V and J ends lost 4 bases and 4 bases, in that order; junction bases with no gene match: 10. This CDR3 is 16 amino acids long. CDR1 and CDR2 from the germline V gene are LGHNA and YNFKEQ. The receptor was derived from a man between 45 and 60 years old with active COVID-19. The V gene is TRBV4-2, the J gene TRBJ2-1, with TRBD2 matching 7 bases. Sequenced input: peripheral blood. CDR3 nucleotides: TGTGCCAGCAGCCGGAACGCGGGGGACCAGTACAATGAGCAGTTCTTC. This codes for CASSRNAGDQYNEQFF.